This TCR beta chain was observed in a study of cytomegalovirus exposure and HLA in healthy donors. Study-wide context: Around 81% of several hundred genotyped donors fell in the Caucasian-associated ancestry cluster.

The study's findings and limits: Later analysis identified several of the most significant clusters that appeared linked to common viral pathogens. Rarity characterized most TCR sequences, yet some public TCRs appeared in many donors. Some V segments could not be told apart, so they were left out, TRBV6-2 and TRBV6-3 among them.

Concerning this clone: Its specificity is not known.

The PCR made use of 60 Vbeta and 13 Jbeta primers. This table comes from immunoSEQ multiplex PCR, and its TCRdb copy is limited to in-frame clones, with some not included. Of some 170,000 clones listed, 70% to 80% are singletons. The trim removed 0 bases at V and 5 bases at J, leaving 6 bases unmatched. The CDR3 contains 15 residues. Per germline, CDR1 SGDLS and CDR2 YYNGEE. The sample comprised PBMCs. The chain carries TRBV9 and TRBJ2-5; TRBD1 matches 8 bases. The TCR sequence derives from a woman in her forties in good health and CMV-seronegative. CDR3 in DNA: TGTGCCAGCAGCGTAGGGTCACAGGGGGTGGAGACCCAGTACTTC. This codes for CASSVGSQGVETQYF.